This T cell receptor (beta chain) emerged from a study of type 1 and type 2 diabetes patients. Study summary: T cells were magnetically sorted from PBMCs as CD4+ or CD8+ subsets. Broader study findings: Highly-expanded CD4+ clones were few in type 2 diabetes, median one, over 3.5% of reads. Age and gender were not matched between study groups.

This clonotype was detected a few times. Its antigen is unidentified. The V end was cut by 5 bases, the J end by 8 bases, with 18 bases between. The germline CDR1 and CDR2 sequences are GTSNPN and SVGIG (reference sequence). This CDR3 has 13 amino acids. The PCR template was genomic DNA. Amplification of the beta chain CDR3 used 30 forward and 13 reverse multiplex primers. MiXCR was run by TCRdb on the multiplex PCR reads, yielding one entry per CDR3 protein. Here the sample spans fewer than 350,000 distinct CDR3 sequences, more than 45% being singletons. This clonotype was sampled from a young man with type 2 diabetes. J is TRBJ1-1 and V is TRBV30; tentative D call: TRBD1 (5 bases). Sequences were obtained from peripheral blood mononuclear cells (PBMCs). The CDR3 region is CAWGRVTSAEAFF. Here the CDR3 DNA reads TGTGCCTGGGGCAGGGTTACTTCTGCGGAAGCTTTCTTT.